This passage covers 19 T cell receptor beta chains from one sample sequenced in a study of T cell repertoires in cytomegalovirus infection. From the reads, TCRdb called clonotypes with MiXCR, one entry per CDR3 protein. The repertoire consists of 250,000 to 300,000 distinct CDR3 sequences, with roughly 26% occurring once and the leading ten covering about 15%. The sequenced material came from PBMCs. These receptors were taken from a human donor in good health (CMV status not recorded). Some clones in this sample may be carry-over from other donors' samples.

The chain joins TRBV6-2 or TRBV6-3 to TRBJ2-1; 8 bases match TRBD1. Losses at the gene ends were 7 bases for V and 0 bases for J; bases not matched to a gene: 14. Germline CDR1 is MNHEY and CDR2 is SVGEGT. This CDR3 contains 18 residues. CDR3 region: CASTPDRGRPSSYNEQFF. The CDR3 region has the DNA TGTGCCAGCACCCCCGACAGGGGACGACCTTCCTCCTACAATGAGCAGTTCTTC.

This clonotype was picked up a small number of times. The chain employs TRBV5-1 and TRBJ2-5; a weak D match, TRBD1 (7 bases). Germline CDR1 SGHRS, CDR2 YFSETQ. The CDR3 is 15 amino acids. Trimming pared 4 bases from V and 1 base from J, leaving 14 bases between. CDR3 loop: CASSVPGGLQETQYF. The CDR3 DNA reads as TGCGCCAGCAGCGTCCCAGGGGGACTCCAAGAGACCCAGTACTTC. The full variable domain, rest sourced from reference TRBV5-1 and TRBJ2-5, is KAGVTQTPRYLIKTRGQQVTLSCSPISGHRSVSWYQQTPGQGLQFLFEYFSETQRNKGNFPGRFSGRQFSNSRSEMNVSTLELGDSALYLCASSVPGGLQETQYFGPGTRLLVL.

This clonotype was seen a few times. V is TRBV27 and J is TRBJ2-3, with 12 positions matching TRBD2. Trimming removed 6 bases from V and 0 bases from J; junction bases left unmatched: 7. Germline V gene data show CDR1 as MNHEY and CDR2 as SMNVEV (reference sequence). This CDR3 region has 17 residues. Written as DNA, the CDR3 is TGTGCCAGCAGCCGGACCGGGACTAGCGGGAGCACAGATACGCAGTATTTT. It specifies CASSRTGTSGSTDTQYF.

The chain uses TRBV10-3 and TRBJ2-5, with D perhaps matching TRBD1 or TRBD2 (5 bases each). The CDR3 length is 13 residues. Germline V gene lookup returns CDR1 ENHRY and CDR2 SYGVKD. Trimming took 8 bases from V and 5 from J, leaving 15 bases between them. Here the CDR3 reads CAIGQGDRETQYF. The CDR3 DNA reads as TGTGCCATCGGCCAGGGAGACCGGGAGACCCAGTACTTC.

This clonotype was counted ten times or more. The chain couples TRBV6-2 or TRBV6-3 to TRBJ2-2, with D hard to call. CDR1 is MNHEY and CDR2 is SVGEGT in the germline V gene. Deletions cut 0 bases from V and 0 bases from J, with 11 bases between. This CDR3 contains 17 residues. The CDR3 loop is CASSYSIRLPNTGELFF. The CDR3 nucleotides read TGTGCCAGCAGTTACTCGATTCGACTCCCGAACACCGGGGAGCTGTTTTTT.

The chain carries TRBV5-1 and TRBJ2-7; the match to TRBD2 covers 7 bases. This CDR3 has 18 amino acids. Germline V CDR1 and CDR2: SGHRS, YFSETQ. After removal of 0 bases from V and 2 bases from J, the junction contained 14 bases not matched to a gene. Here the CDR3 reads CASSLGASGKITPYEQYF. In DNA, the CDR3 is TGCGCCAGCAGCTTGGGGGCTAGCGGTAAAATAACCCCCTACGAGCAGTACTTC.

In its sample, this clonotype was seen many times. The V gene is TRBV20-1, the J gene TRBJ1-1; 7 bases line up with TRBD1. The CDR3 totals 14 residues. Germline assignment: CDR1 DFQATT and CDR2 SNEGSKA (reference sequence). Trimming cost V 4 bases and J 6 bases; bases outside gene matches: 11. The CDR3 coding sequence is TGCAGTGCTAAGACCGGGACAGAGCCAGCTGAAGCTTTCTTT. Its protein is CSAKTGTEPAEAFF.

The rearrangement links TRBV20-1 to TRBJ1-5; the match to TRBD1 covers 7 bases. The CDR3 contains 16 residues. Germline CDR1 reads DFQATT; CDR2 reads SNEGSKA (reference sequence). The ends lost 0 bases at V and 7 bases at J; junction bases unmatched: 12. Here the CDR3 reads CSARDSARGTDQPQHF. For the CDR3, the DNA is TGCAGTGCTAGAGATTCGGCCAGGGGGACGGACCAGCCCCAGCATTTT.

This clonotype was found many times. The chain couples TRBV6-5 to TRBJ1-1; a weak D match, TRBD1 (6 bases). The germline gives CDR1 MNHEY, CDR2 SVGAGI. The V end was cut by 2 bases, the J end by 0 bases, with 13 bases between. The CDR3 runs 16 residues. The CDR3 sequence: CASSYLSAGVNTEAFF. CDR3 coding DNA: TGTGCCAGCAGTTACCTGTCGGCAGGGGTGAACACTGAAGCTTTCTTT.

This clonotype was seen at least ten times. This chain joins TRBV6-6 and TRBJ1-1, with D hard to call. CDR1 and CDR2 (germline): MNHNY, SVGAGI (reference sequence). This CDR3 has 13 residues. The germline V and J ends were trimmed by 0 bases and 1 base, with 3 bases remaining between them. Written as DNA, the CDR3 is TGTGCCAGCAGTTACTCGACGAACACTGAAGCTTTCTTT. It yields the protein CASSYSTNTEAFF.

CDR3 amino acids: CASSYALEGGELFF. CDR3 nucleotides: TGTGCCAGCAGTTACGCTCTTGAGGGCGGGGAGCTGTTTTTT. The chain links TRBV6-6 to TRBJ2-2; D possibly corresponds to TRBD2 (5 bases). V lost 2 bases, J lost 7 bases, and 11 bases lay in between. The CDR3 runs to 14 residues. Germline values: CDR1 MNHNY, CDR2 SVGAGI (reference sequence).

This clonotype was detected ten times or more. This chain joins TRBV12-3 or TRBV12-4 and TRBJ2-2, with a weak D call TRBD2 (6 bases). Trimming left V 3 bases short and J 6 bases short, with 8 bases between. This CDR3 is 13 amino acids long. CDR3 DNA: TGTGCCAGCAGTTTTAGGGAGGCCGGGGAGCTGTTTTTT. Amino acids: CASSFREAGELFF.

In its sample, this clonotype was seen a few times. This chain links TRBV2 with TRBJ2-1; 12 bases are a match to TRBD2. V shed 5 bases, J shed 5 bases, and the junction held 7 bases outside the gene matches. CDR1 is SNHLY, CDR2 FYNNEI, per germline. CDR3 size: 16 residues. The CDR3 spells CASSYTTSGGHNEQFF. CDR3 nucleotide sequence: TGTGCCAGCAGTTATACAACTAGCGGGGGGCACAATGAGCAGTTCTTC.

With respect to this clonotype: This sequence may be a read error, since a much larger clone differs from it by one base. The J gene is TRBJ1-5, the V gene TRBV6-2 or TRBV6-3; D not resolved. The CDR3 is 14 residues long. Trimming cost V 2 bases and J 0 bases, with 5 bases left between them. Germline values: CDR1 MNHEY, CDR2 SVGEGT. The CDR3 region is CASSYRYSNQPQHF. The CDR3, as DNA: TGTGCCAGCAGTTACAGGTATAGCAATCAGCCCCAGCATTTT.

The chain is built from TRBV19 and TRBJ1-1, with D possibly matching TRBD1 (5 bases). The CDR3 has 15 residues. CDR1 LNHDA and CDR2 SQIVND come from the germline V gene (reference sequence). Deletions cut 4 bases from V and 0 bases from J, with 12 bases between. CDR3 sequence: CASSNGGEMNTEAFF. CDR3 bases: TGTGCCAGTAGTAACGGAGGGGAGATGAACACTGAAGCTTTCTTT.

The V and J genes are TRBV6-5 and TRBJ1-1, with a tentative D call TRBD1 (5 bases). This CDR3 spans 15 amino acids. V was trimmed by 6 bases and J by 1 base, leaving 15 bases between them. Germline V lookup: CDR1 MNHEY, CDR2 SVGAGI. The CDR3: CASRVTEFPNTEAFF. In nucleotides, the CDR3 is TGTGCCAGCAGGGTGACAGAATTCCCGAACACTGAAGCTTTCTTT.

This clonotype was seen more than once but under ten times. The rearrangement uses TRBV2 and TRBJ1-1, with D perhaps TRBD1 (5 bases). CDR1 SNHLY and CDR2 FYNNEI come from the germline V gene. The CDR3 has 12 residues. V was shortened by 6 bases and J by 4 bases, with 9 bases between the two germline ends. CDR3 DNA: TGTGCCAGCAGGGAGGGGAGCACTGAAGCTTTCTTT. It encodes CASREGSTEAFF.

The chain is built from TRBV20-1 and TRBJ1-1; 8 bases align to TRBD1. The J segment lost 0 bases and the V segment lost 3 bases, leaving 6 bases of the junction unmatched. This CDR3 has 15 amino acids. Per germline, CDR1 DFQATT and CDR2 SNEGSKA (reference sequence). CDR3 loop: CSASSSGQVNTEAFF. CDR3 DNA: TGCAGTGCTAGCTCCTCGGGACAGGTGAACACTGAAGCTTTCTTT.

Only a few counts were recorded for this clonotype. The chain recombines TRBV6-1 with TRBJ2-1, with a weak D call TRBD1 (5 bases). CDR3 length: 12 residues. Germline CDR1 is MNHNS and CDR2 is SASEGT. V gave up 7 bases and J gave up 7 bases, with 11 bases separating them. Written as DNA, the CDR3 is TGTGCCAGCACCTGGGGCGAAAATGAGCAGTTCTTC. It translates to CASTWGENEQFF.